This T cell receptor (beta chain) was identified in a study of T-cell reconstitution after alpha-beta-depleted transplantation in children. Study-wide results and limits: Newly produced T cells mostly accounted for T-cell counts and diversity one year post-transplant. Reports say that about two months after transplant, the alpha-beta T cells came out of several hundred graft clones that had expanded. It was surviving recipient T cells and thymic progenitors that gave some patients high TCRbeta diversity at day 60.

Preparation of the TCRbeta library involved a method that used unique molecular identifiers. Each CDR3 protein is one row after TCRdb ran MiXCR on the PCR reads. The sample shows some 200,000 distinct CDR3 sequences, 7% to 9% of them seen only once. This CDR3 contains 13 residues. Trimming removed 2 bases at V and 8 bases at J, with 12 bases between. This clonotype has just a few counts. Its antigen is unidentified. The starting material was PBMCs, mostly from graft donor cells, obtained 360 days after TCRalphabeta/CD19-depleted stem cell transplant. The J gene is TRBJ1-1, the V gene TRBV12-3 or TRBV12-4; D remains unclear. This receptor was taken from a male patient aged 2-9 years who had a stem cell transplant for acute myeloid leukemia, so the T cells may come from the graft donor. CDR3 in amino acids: CASSLRYPLEAFF. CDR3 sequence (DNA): TGTGCCAGCAGTTTAAGGTATCCACTCGAAGCTTTCTTT.